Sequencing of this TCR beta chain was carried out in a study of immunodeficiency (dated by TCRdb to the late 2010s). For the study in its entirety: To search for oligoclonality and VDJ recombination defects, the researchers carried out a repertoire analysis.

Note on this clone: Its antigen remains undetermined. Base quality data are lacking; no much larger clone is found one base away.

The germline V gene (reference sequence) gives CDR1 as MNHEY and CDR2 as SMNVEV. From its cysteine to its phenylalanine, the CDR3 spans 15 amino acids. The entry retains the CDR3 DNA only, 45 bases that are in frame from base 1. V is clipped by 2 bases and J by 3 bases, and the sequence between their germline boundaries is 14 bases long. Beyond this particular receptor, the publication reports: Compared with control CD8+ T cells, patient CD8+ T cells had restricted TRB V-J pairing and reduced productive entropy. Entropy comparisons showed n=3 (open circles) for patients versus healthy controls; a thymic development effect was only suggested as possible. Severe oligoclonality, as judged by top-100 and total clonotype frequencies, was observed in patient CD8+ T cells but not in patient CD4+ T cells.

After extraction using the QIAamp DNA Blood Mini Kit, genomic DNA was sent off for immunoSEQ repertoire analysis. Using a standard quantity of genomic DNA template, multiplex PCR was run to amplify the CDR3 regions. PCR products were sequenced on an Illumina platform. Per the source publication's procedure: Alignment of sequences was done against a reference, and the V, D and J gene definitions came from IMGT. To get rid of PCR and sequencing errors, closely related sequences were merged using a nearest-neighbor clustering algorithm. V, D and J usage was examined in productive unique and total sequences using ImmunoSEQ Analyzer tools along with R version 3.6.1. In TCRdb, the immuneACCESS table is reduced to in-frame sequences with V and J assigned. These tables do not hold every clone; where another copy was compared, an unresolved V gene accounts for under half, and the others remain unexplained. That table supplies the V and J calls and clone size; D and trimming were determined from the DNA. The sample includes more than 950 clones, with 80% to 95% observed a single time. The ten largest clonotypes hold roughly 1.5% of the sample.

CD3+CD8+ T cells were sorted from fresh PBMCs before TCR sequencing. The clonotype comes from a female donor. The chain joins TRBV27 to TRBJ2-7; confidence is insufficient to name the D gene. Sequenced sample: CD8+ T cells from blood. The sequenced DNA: TGTGCCAGCAGTTTAGGACCCTTCTTCGTCTACGAGCAGTACTTC. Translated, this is CASSLGPFFVYEQYF.